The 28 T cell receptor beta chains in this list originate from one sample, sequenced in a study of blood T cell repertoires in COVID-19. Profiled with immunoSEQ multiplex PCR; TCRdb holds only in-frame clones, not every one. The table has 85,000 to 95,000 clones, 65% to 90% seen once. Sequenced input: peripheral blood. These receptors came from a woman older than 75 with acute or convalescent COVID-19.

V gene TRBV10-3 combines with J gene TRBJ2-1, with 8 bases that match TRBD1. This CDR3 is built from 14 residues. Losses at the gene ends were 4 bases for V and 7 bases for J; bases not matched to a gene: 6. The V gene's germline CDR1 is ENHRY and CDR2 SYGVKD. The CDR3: CAISGGTGENEQFF. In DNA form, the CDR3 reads TGTGCCATCAGTGGTGGGACAGGTGAGAATGAGCAGTTCTTC.

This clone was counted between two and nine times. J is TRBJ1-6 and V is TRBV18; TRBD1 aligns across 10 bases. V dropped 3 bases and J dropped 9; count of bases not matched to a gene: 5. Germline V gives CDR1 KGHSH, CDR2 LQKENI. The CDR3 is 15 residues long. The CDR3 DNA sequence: TGTGCCAGCTCACCGGGACAGGGGAATAGTTCACCCCTCCACTTT. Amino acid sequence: CASSPGQGNSSPLHF.

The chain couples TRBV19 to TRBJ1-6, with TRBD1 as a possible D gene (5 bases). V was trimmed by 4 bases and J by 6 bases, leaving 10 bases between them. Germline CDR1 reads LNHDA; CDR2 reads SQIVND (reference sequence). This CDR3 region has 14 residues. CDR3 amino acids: CASSTTESNSPLHF. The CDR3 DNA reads TGTGCCAGTAGTACGACAGAAAGTAATTCACCCCTCCACTTT. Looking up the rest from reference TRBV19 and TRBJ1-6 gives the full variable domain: DGGITQSPKYLFRKEGQNVTLSCEQNLNHDAMYWYRQDPGQGLRLIYYSQIVNDFQKGDIAEGYSVSREKKESFPLTVTSAQKNPTAFYLCASSTTESNSPLHFGNGTRLTVT.

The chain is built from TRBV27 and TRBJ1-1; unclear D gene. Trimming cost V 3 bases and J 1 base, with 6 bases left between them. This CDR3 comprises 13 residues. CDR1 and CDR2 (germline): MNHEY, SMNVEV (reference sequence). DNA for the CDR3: TGTGCCAGCAGTTTTCAGAAGAACACTGAAGCTTTCTTT. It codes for CASSFQKNTEAFF.

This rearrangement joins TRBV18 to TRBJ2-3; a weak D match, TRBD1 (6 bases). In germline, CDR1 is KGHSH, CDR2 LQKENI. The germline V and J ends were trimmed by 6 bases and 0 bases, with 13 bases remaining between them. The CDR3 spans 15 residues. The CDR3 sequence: CASSHGTSSTDTQYF. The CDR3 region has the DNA TGTGCCAGCTCCCATGGGACATCTAGCACAGATACGCAGTATTTT.

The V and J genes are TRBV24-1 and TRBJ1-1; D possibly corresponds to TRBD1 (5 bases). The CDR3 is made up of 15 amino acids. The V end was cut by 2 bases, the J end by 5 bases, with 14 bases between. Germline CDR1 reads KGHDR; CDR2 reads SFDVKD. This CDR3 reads CATSDSPGLGTEAFF. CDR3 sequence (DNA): TGTGCCACCAGTGATTCTCCGGGACTAGGAACTGAAGCTTTCTTT.

The DNA of the CDR3 is TGTGCCAGCAGCTCCGGGACAGCCTATGGCTACACCTTC. This gives the protein CASSSGTAYGYTF. This chain connects TRBV5-6 to TRBJ1-2, with 7 bases aligning to TRBD1. V lost 3 bases and J lost 4; bases outside the gene matches: 3. The germline V gene encodes CDR1 SGHDT and CDR2 YYEEEE. The CDR3 is 13 amino acids.

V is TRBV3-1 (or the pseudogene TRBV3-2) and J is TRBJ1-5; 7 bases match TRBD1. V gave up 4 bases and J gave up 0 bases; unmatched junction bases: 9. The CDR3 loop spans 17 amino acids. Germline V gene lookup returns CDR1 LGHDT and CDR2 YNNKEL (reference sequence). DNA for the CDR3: TGTGCCAGCAGCCCGGTGCCAGGGGGTAATAGCAATCAGCCCCAGCATTTT. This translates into CASSPVPGGNSNQPQHF.

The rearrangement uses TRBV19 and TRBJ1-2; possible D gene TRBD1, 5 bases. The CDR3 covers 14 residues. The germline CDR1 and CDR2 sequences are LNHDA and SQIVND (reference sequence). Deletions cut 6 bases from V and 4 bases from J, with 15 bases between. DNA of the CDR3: TGTGCCAGTAGGGGGCAAGGGGAAGGCTATGGCTACACCTTC. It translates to CASRGQGEGYGYTF.

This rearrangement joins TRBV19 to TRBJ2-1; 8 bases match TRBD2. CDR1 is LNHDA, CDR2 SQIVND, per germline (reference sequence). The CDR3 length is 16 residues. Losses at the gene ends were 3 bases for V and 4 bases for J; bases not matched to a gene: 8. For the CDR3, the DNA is TGTGCCAGTAGTATGGGGTTGAGCGGGGGATACAATGAGCAGTTCTTC. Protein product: CASSMGLSGGYNEQFF.

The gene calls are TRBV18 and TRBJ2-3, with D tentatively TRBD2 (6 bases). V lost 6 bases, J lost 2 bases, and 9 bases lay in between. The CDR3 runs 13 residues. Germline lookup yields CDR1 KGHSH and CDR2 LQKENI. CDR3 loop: CASSAGITDTQYF. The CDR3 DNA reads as TGTGCCAGCTCGGCGGGGATCACAGATACGCAGTATTTT.

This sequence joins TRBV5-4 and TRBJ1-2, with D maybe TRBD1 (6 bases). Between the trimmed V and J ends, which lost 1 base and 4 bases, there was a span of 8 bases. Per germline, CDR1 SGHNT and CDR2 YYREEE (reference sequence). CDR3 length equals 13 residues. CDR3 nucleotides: TGTGCCAGCAGCTTGCAGGGGAGCTATGGCTACACCTTC. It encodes CASSLQGSYGYTF.

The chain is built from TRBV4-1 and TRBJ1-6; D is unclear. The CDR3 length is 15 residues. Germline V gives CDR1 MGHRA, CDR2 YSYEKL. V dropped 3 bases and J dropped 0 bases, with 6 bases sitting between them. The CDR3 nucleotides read TGCGCCAGCAGCCAGCTGAGCTCCTATAATTCACCCCTCCACTTT. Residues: CASSQLSSYNSPLHF.

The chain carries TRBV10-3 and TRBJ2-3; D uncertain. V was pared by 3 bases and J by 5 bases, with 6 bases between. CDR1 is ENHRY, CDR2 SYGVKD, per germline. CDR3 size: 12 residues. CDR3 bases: TGTGCCATCAGTGAAGCGTTAGATACGCAGTATTTT. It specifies CAISEALDTQYF.

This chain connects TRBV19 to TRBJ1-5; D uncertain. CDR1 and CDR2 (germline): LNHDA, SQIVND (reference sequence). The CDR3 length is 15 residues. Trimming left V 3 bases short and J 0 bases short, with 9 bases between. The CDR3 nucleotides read TGTGCCAGTAGTATTGAGGGCAATAGCAATCAGCCCCAGCATTTT. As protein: CASSIEGNSNQPQHF. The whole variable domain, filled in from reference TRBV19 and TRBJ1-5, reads DGGITQSPKYLFRKEGQNVTLSCEQNLNHDAMYWYRQDPGQGLRLIYYSQIVNDFQKGDIAEGYSVSREKKESFPLTVTSAQKNPTAFYLCASSIEGNSNQPQHFGDGTRLSIL.

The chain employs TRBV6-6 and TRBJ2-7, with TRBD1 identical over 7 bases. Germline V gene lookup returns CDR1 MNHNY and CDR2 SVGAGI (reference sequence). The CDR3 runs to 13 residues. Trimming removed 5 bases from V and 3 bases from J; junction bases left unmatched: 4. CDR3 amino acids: CASSIRQGYEQYF. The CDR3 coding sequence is TGTGCCAGCAGTATTCGACAGGGCTACGAGCAGTACTTC.

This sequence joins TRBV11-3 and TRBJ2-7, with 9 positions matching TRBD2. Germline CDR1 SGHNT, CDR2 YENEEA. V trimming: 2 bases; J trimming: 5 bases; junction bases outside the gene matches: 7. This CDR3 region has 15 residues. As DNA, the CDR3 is TGTGCCAGCAGCTTACGCGGGGGGGTACCGGACGAGCAGTACTTC. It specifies CASSLRGGVPDEQYF.

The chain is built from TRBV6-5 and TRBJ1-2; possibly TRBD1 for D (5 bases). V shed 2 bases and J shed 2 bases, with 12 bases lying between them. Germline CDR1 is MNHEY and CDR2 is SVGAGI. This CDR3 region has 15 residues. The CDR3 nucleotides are TGTGCCAGCAGTTACGGGGGGGGAGGGAACTATGGCTACACCTTC. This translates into CASSYGGGGNYGYTF.

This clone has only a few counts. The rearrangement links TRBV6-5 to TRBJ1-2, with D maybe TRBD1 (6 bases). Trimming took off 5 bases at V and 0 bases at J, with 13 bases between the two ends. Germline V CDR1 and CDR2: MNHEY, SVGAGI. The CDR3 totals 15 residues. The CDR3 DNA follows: TGTGCCAGCAGTCCAACAGGGAGCTCTAACTATGGCTACACCTTC. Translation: CASSPTGSSNYGYTF.

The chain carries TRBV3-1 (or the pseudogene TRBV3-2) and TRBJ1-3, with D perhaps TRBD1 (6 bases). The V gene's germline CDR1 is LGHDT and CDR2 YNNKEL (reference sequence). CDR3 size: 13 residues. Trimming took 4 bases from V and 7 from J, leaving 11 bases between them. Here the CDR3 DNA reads TGTGCCAGCAGCCTCAGGGGTAGGAACACCATATATTTT. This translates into CASSLRGRNTIYF.

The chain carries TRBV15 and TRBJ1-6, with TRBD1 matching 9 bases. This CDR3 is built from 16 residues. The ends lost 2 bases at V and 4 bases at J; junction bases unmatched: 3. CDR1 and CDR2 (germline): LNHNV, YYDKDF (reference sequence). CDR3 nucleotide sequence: TGTGCCACCAGCAGACGGACAGGGGTTTATAATTCACCCCTCCACTTT. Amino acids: CATSRRTGVYNSPLHF.

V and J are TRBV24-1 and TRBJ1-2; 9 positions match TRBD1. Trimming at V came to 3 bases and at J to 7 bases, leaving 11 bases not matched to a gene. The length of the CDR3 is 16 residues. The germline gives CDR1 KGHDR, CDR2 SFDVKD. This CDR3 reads CATSDTHGTGQGGYTF. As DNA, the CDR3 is TGTGCCACCAGTGATACACACGGGACAGGGCAGGGTGGCTACACCTTC.

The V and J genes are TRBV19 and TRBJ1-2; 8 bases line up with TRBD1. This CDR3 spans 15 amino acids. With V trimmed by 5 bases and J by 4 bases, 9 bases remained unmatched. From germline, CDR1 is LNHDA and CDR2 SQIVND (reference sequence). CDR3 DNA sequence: TGTGCCAGTAGTGCCCACAGGGGGAGCGGCTATGGCTACACCTTC. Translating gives CASSAHRGSGYGYTF.

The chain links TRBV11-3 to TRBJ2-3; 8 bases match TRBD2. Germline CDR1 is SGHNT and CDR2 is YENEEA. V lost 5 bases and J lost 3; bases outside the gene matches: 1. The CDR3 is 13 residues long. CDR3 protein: CASSGLATDTQYF. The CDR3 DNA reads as TGTGCCAGCAGCGGACTAGCAACAGATACGCAGTATTTT.

In DNA, the CDR3 is TGTGCCAGCAGTTCGTACGGCGGGGAGCTGTTTTTT. The encoded protein is CASSSYGGELFF. V usage is TRBV27 and J usage is TRBJ2-2; D unresolved. The CDR3 loop spans 12 amino acids. CDR1 and CDR2 from the germline V gene are MNHEY and SMNVEV (reference sequence). With 4 bases removed from V and 7 bases from J, the gap between germline ends came to 7 bases.

CDR3 residues: CASSLYPSTVTFTYEQYF. CDR3 DNA: TGCGCCAGCAGCTTGTACCCATCGACAGTAACCTTCACCTACGAGCAGTACTTC. The chain carries TRBV5-1 and TRBJ2-7; TRBD1 is a possible D gene (5 bases). V was pared by 1 base and J by 2 bases, with 22 bases between. The CDR3 is 18 amino acids. Germline V lookup: CDR1 SGHRS, CDR2 YFSETQ.

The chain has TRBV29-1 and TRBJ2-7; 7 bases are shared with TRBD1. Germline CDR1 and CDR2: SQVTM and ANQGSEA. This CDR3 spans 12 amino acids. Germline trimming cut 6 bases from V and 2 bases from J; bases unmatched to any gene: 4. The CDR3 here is CSVGQQAYEQYF. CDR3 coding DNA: TGCAGCGTGGGACAGCAAGCCTACGAGCAGTACTTC.

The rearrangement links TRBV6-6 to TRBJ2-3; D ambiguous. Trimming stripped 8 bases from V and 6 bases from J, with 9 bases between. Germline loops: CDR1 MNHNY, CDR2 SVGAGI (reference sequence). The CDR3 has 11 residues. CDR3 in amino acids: CASSHQDTQYF. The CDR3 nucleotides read TGTGCCAGCTCCCACCAGGATACGCAGTATTTT.